Following are 14 T cell receptor beta chains from one sample sequenced in a study of T cell responses to AZD1222 COVID-19 vaccine. Produced via immunoSEQ multiplex PCR; TCRdb's table is partial and in-frame only. The data contain some 74,000 clones, roughly 90% of them seen just once; the ten biggest clones take up roughly 1.4%. Here the sequenced sample was peripheral blood, taken 28 days after the second AZD1222 dose. The source is an adult who received the AZD1222 COVID-19 vaccine.

The chain is built from TRBV5-6 and TRBJ2-5; D remains ambiguous. CDR1 SGHDT and CDR2 YYEEEE come from the germline V gene. The ends were cut back, 4 bases at V and 2 bases at J, with 9 bases in the middle. CDR3 length: 13 amino acids. The CDR3 region has the DNA TGTGCCAGCAGCCCCCCCAATCAAGAGACCCAGTACTTC. Its translation: CASSPPNQETQYF. The entire variable domain, with the rest obtained from reference TRBV5-6 and TRBJ2-5, is as follows: DAGVTQSPTHLIKTRGQQVTLRCSPKSGHDTVSWYQQALGQGPQFIFQYYEEEERQRGNFPDRFSGHQFPNYSSELNVNALLLGDSALYLCASSPPNQETQYFGPGTRLLVL.

The CDR3 nucleotides read TGTGCCAGCAGCCTAGGACAGGGGGCTTCGAACACTGAAGCTTTCTTT. It is translated as CASSLGQGASNTEAFF. The V and J genes are TRBV3-1 (or the pseudogene TRBV3-2) and TRBJ1-1, with TRBD1 matching over 11 bases. The V gene's germline CDR1 is LGHDT and CDR2 YNNKEL (reference sequence). V shed 4 bases and J 1 base; nucleotides not matched to a gene: 5. The CDR3 runs to 16 residues.

V gene TRBV24-1 combines with J gene TRBJ1-5, with D unresolved. This CDR3 is 15 amino acids long. Trimming stripped 4 bases from V and 0 bases from J, with 9 bases between. Germline V gives CDR1 KGHDR, CDR2 SFDVKD. CDR3 region: CATSERTISNQPQHF. The CDR3 DNA reads as TGTGCCACCAGTGAGCGAACGATTAGCAATCAGCCCCAGCATTTT.

The V gene is TRBV6-5, the J gene TRBJ1-1; possibly TRBD1 for D (5 bases). The V end lost 1 base, the J end lost 4 bases, and 7 bases lay between the germline ends. Germline lookup yields CDR1 MNHEY and CDR2 SVGAGI. The CDR3 has 13 amino acids. CDR3 DNA sequence: TGTGCCAGCAGTTACTTAGGGGCCACTGAAGCTTTCTTT. Translating it yields CASSYLGATEAFF.

The rearrangement joins TRBV19 to TRBJ2-3; 10 bases match TRBD1. V trimming: 5 bases; J trimming: 3 bases; junction bases outside the gene matches: 8. CDR3 length: 16 amino acids. Germline loops: CDR1 LNHDA, CDR2 SQIVND (reference sequence). This CDR3 is CASSAGQGIWTDTQYF. DNA of the CDR3: TGTGCCAGTAGTGCGGGACAGGGGATTTGGACAGATACGCAGTATTTT.

The rearrangement joins TRBV6-5 to TRBJ1-5; D gene uncertain. The germline V gene has CDR1 MNHEY and CDR2 SVGAGI. The CDR3 is 15 residues long. V lost 11 bases and J lost 3, with 20 bases in between. For the CDR3, the DNA is TGTGCCGGCCGGCCGGGCCAAGACTTCAATCAGCCCCAGCATTTT. Translated, it gives CAGRPGQDFNQPQHF.

This rearrangement joins TRBV5-4 to TRBJ2-1, with TRBD1 matching 7 bases. The CDR3 loop spans 16 amino acids. The germline CDR1 and CDR2 sequences are SGHNT and YYREEE (reference sequence). V lost 0 bases and J lost 0; bases outside the gene matches: 3. CDR3 DNA sequence: TGTGCCAGCAGCTTGGTGGACAGGTTCTCCTACAATGAGCAGTTCTTC. Encoded protein: CASSLVDRFSYNEQFF.

This chain connects TRBV10-3 to TRBJ2-7, with 8 bases aligning to TRBD1. CDR1 and CDR2 (germline): ENHRY, SYGVKD. With 2 bases clipped from V and 3 bases from J, the junction kept 3 bases outside the gene matches. CDR3 length: 14 residues. The CDR3 is CAISEDRGFYEQYF. DNA of the CDR3: TGTGCCATCAGTGAGGACAGGGGATTCTACGAGCAGTACTTC.

The gene calls are TRBV6-1 and TRBJ1-1, with a weak D call TRBD1 (6 bases). With 3 bases removed from V and 5 bases from J, the gap between germline ends came to 13 bases. CDR1 is MNHNS and CDR2 is SASEGT in the germline V gene. The CDR3 is 14 amino acids. The CDR3 sequence: CASSDTGARTEAFF. The CDR3 DNA reads TGTGCCAGCAGTGATACGGGGGCCAGGACTGAAGCTTTCTTT.

The CDR3 DNA reads as TGTGCCACCAGCGAGCCAAGACTAGCGGATTTTTCCGGGGAGCTGTTTTTT. As protein: CATSEPRLADFSGELFF. The rearrangement joins TRBV15 to TRBJ2-2; 9 positions match TRBD2. The CDR3 loop spans 17 amino acids. Germline V gives CDR1 LNHNV, CDR2 YYDKDF (reference sequence). J was trimmed by 6 bases and V by 5 bases; bases with no gene match: 13.

The chain has TRBV12-5 and TRBJ1-2, with no clear D. Trimming cost V 3 bases and J 3 bases, with 8 bases left between them. CDR1 is LGHNT and CDR2 is FRNRAP in the germline V gene. The CDR3 sequence is 13 residues long. CDR3 region: CASGLGTDYGYTF. The CDR3 DNA is TGTGCTAGTGGTTTAGGAACGGACTATGGCTACACCTTC.

This sequence joins TRBV2 and TRBJ1-5; D remains ambiguous. The CDR3 totals 15 residues. Trimming took 0 bases from V and 7 from J, leaving 13 bases between them. Germline CDR1 and CDR2: SNHLY and FYNNEI. Here the CDR3 DNA reads TGTGCCAGCAGTGAAGCGCTTGAGAAGGGACAGCCCCAGCATTTT. Translation gives CASSEALEKGQPQHF.

The V and J genes are TRBV30 and TRBJ2-7; D not resolved. The length of the CDR3 is 11 residues. Germline V lookup: CDR1 GTSNPN, CDR2 SVGIG (reference sequence). V was pared by 1 base and J by 6 bases, with 7 bases between. CDR3 nucleotides: TGTGCCTGGAGTGGGGATGGCGAGCAGTACTTC. Its protein product is CAWSGDGEQYF.

The J gene is TRBJ2-7, the V gene TRBV27; D gene unclear. Germline V gene data show CDR1 as MNHEY and CDR2 as SMNVEV (reference sequence). The CDR3 is 15 residues long. V was clipped by 5 bases and J by 0 bases, with 14 bases between them. CDR3 nucleotide sequence: TGTGCCAGCAGTACTCCCAGTAAAAGCTCCTACGAGCAGTACTTC. It is translated as CASSTPSKSSYEQYF.